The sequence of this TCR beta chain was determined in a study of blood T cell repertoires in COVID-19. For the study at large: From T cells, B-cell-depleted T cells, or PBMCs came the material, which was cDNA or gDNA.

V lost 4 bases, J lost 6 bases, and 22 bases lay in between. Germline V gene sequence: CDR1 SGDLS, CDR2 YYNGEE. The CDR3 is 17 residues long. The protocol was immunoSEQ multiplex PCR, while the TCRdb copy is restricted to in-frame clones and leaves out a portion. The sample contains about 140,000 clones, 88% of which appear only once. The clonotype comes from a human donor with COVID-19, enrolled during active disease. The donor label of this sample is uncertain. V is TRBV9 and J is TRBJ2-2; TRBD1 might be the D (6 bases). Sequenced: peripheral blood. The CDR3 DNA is TGTGCCAGCAGCCCCCCCCCACAGGGAAGTCAGCCCGGGGAGCTGTTTTTT. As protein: CASSPPPQGSQPGELFF. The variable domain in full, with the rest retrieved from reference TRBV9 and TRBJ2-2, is DSGVTQTPKHLITATGQRVTLRCSPRSGDLSVYWYQQSLDQGLQFLIQYYNGEERAKGNILERFSAQQFPDLHSELNLSSLELGDSALYFCASSPPPQGSQPGELFFGEGSRLTVL.